This is a list of T cell receptor beta chains from one sample in a study of cytomegalovirus exposure and HLA in healthy donors. Sequencing was performed with immunoSEQ multiplex PCR; in TCRdb, only in-frame clones are kept and a portion is missing. The table records 110,000 to 150,000 clones, roughly 81% of them present only once. The sample was PBMCs. The receptors come from a female donor in good health and CMV-seronegative. The CDR3 runs from the conserved cysteine through the conserved F or W. A D gene is named only where the DNA matches it firmly. For some rows the clone size is stated as once, few or many, or as a class when expanded; others skip it.

J | size | V | D | CDR3 | DNA
TRBJ1-2 | once | TRBV11-2 | TRBD1 | CASSSNRGYGYTF | TGTGCCAGCAGCTCTAACAGGGGGTATGGCTACACCTTC
TRBJ2-7 | NA | TRBV28 | NA | CASIGLRNYEQYF | TGTGCCAGCATAGGACTTCGGAACTACGAGCAGTACTTC
TRBJ1-5 | NA | TRBV6-6 | TRBD1 | CASFSDRGNQPQHF | TGTGCCAGCTTTTCCGACAGGGGGAATCAGCCCCAGCATTTT
TRBJ1-2 | NA | TRBV7-3 | NA | CASSLTATTGLYGYTF | TGTGCCAGCAGCTTAACCGCCACTACAGGGTTGTATGGCTACACCTTC
TRBJ2-1 | NA | TRBV5-1 | TRBD2 | CASSRTSGGAMGNEQFF | TGCGCCAGCAGCCGGACTAGCGGGGGGGCTATGGGAAATGAGCAGTTCTTC
TRBJ2-2 | NA | TRBV14 | TRBD1 | CASSHPKDRGRIAGELFF | TGTGCCAGCAGCCACCCTAAGGACAGGGGGCGCATAGCCGGGGAGCTGTTTTTT
TRBJ1-4 | NA | TRBV5-1 | NA | CASSLWGGADEKLFF | TGCGCCAGCAGCCTTTGGGGGGGCGCGGACGAAAAACTGTTTTTT
TRBJ1-5 | NA | TRBV6-6 | TRBD1 | CASSTDREDQPQHF | TGTGCCAGCAGTACCGACAGGGAGGATCAGCCCCAGCATTTT
TRBJ2-3 | NA | TRBV30 | NA | CAWRHGDTQYF | TGTGCCTGGAGGCACGGAGATACGCAGTATTTT
TRBJ1-1 | NA | TRBV11-2 | NA | CASSLAGIEAFF | TGTGCCAGCAGCTTAGCCGGGATTGAAGCTTTCTTT
TRBJ1-5 | NA | TRBV27 | TRBD1 | CASSLGTGGWGNQPQHF | TGTGCCAGCAGTTTAGGGACAGGGGGCTGGGGCAATCAGCCCCAGCATTTT
TRBJ2-7 | NA | TRBV18 | TRBD2 | CASSPRGLLSYEQYF | TGTGCCAGCTCACCAAGGGGACTACTCTCCTACGAGCAGTACTTC
TRBJ2-7 | NA | TRBV9 | TRBD2 | CASSGLAGSYEQYF | TGTGCCAGCAGCGGACTAGCGGGGAGCTACGAGCAGTACTTC
TRBJ2-1 | NA | TRBV6-5 | TRBD2 | CASSYSSGGYNEQFF | TGTGCCAGCAGTTACTCAAGCGGGGGTTACAATGAGCAGTTCTTC
TRBJ1-5 | NA | TRBV5-1 | TRBD1 | CASSSNRGGQPQHF | TGCGCCAGCAGCTCTAACAGGGGAGGTCAGCCCCAGCATTTT
TRBJ1-3 | NA | TRBV12-5 | NA | CASGLSRGLGGISGNTIYF | TGTGCTAGTGGTTTGTCACGAGGGTTAGGAGGGATCTCTGGAAACACCATATATTTT
TRBJ1-4 | NA | TRBV19 | TRBD1 | CASSSPGQANEKLFF | TGTGCCAGTAGTTCCCCGGGACAGGCTAATGAAAAACTGTTTTTT